This record looks at one TCR beta chain sequence and its context. Its target antigen remains unknown. Base qualities are missing; no much larger clone stands one base away. The germline V gene provides CDR1 ENHRY and CDR2 SYGVKD. V and J lose 10 bases and 0 bases, and a span of 12 bases separates them. Inclusive of the bounding cysteine and phenylalanine, the CDR3 is 13 residues long. The read is trimmed to its CDR3 DNA, 39 bases read in frame from base 1. The record originates from a study of CD8+CD57+ T cells in acquired aplastic anemia (dated by TCRdb to the late 2010s). About the full investigation: Extracted DNA from sorted CD4+ and CD8+ cells averaged approximately 3 ug, ranging from roughly 0.2 to 30 ug. CD8+CD57+ expansion was defined as a frequency above the mean frequency observed in healthy subjects.

Paper-wide results and their limitations: Patients and healthy controls showed no significant difference in CD8+ Simpson's diversity (P=0.060). Roughly 31 CD8+ CDR3 sequences were shared between patients and controls but appeared highly expressed in patients and within their immunodominant clones.

Profiling of TCR beta VDJ combinations and CDR3 sequences used genomic DNA as the template. An Illumina HiSeq 2000 was used for TCR repertoire sequencing. Per the original workflow: Repertoire assessment relied on Simpson's diversity index, CDR3 size and DJ length profiles, and TRBV/TRBJ rearrangement plots. The most abundant DNA sequence in the deep sequencing data was defined as the immunodominant clone. CDR3 amino acid sequences were screened for sharing across subjects and were compared with published repertoires and the VDJdb database. TCRdb reprocessing: public reads trimmed at Q25 with fastp, clones called with MiXCR, in-frame beta chains kept. Records with the same CDR3 protein are collapsed into one entry carrying the most frequent genes and DNA. V and J calls and clone size were set by TCRdb, not the authors. A total of over 150,000 distinct CDR3 sequences appear in this sample, 40% to 50% of them only once. The ten largest clones take up approximately 3% of the sample.

Flow cytometry had shown CD8+CD57+ cell expansion in the patients selected for sequencing. Every patient had severe acquired aplastic anemia, diagnosed using the International Study of Aplastic Anemia and Agranulocytosis and Camitta criteria. Patients had received no therapy at the time of blood sampling. TCR repertoires of sorted CD4+ and CD8+ blood T cells from severe aplastic anemia patients and healthy subjects were deep-sequenced in the study. Patients were enrolled in the USA under clinicaltrials.gov protocols 00001620, 01623167, 00001397, 00071045, 00081523 and 00961064. Ficoll-Paque density gradient centrifugation was used to isolate peripheral blood mononuclear cells. Before DNA was extracted, CD4+ and CD8+ T cells were sorted using either FACS or magnetic beads.

This receptor was obtained from a human donor with aplastic anemia. The sequencing input was sorted CD4+, CD8+, or CD8+CD57+ T cells (not recorded which) from PBMCs. This chain joins TRBV10-3 to TRBJ1-1, with no reliable assignment of the D segment. The CDR3 region: CASTAQLNTEAFF. Read as DNA, the sequence is TGTGCCAGCACCGCGCAGCTGAACACTGAAGCTTTCTTT.